These 29 T cell receptor beta chains were sequenced from one sample in a study of identifying expanded T cells in peripheral blood. TCRdb keeps only in-frame clones here, not all; method: immunoSEQ multiplex PCR. The sample consists of under 95,000 clones, around 89% of them appearing once. What was sequenced was blood. The receptors shown here come from a person aged 18-70 years in good health.

The V call is TRBV6-6, the J call TRBJ1-2; TRBD1 is a possible D gene (6 bases). The CDR3 has 12 amino acids. The V end was cut by 5 bases, the J end by 8 bases, with 12 bases between. The germline CDR1 and CDR2 sequences are MNHNY and SVGAGI (reference sequence). This CDR3 is CASSRQVGGYTF. The CDR3 DNA sequence: TGTGCCAGCAGTCGACAGGTCGGCGGCTACACCTTC.

The chain employs TRBV2 and TRBJ2-7, with D uncertain. The CDR3 has 13 amino acids. The ends were cut back, 8 bases at V and 6 bases at J, with 17 bases in the middle. CDR1 SNHLY and CDR2 FYNNEI come from the germline V gene. The CDR3 is CASEYTAPSEQYF. The CDR3 region has the DNA TGTGCCAGCGAGTATACAGCCCCCTCCGAGCAGTACTTC.

This rearrangement joins TRBV21-1 to TRBJ1-1. TRBV21-1 is labeled a pseudogene. This CDR3 comprises 16 residues. The CDR3 reads CASSLVYIPGDTEAFF. CDR3 coding DNA: TGTGCCAGCAGCCTAGTGTATATCCCGGGAGACACTGAAGCTTTCTTT.

The chain joins TRBV11-3 to TRBJ2-3; 7 nucleotides line up with TRBD2. J gave up 2 bases and V 8 bases, and 7 bases lay outside the gene matches. The CDR3 is made up of 14 amino acids. Per germline, CDR1 SGHNT and CDR2 YENEEA. The CDR3 spells CASAAGPDTDTQYF. The CDR3 nucleotides are TGTGCCAGCGCAGCGGGGCCCGACACAGATACGCAGTATTTT.

This chain joins TRBV28 and TRBJ1-4; 8 bases align to TRBD1. Germline values: CDR1 MDHEN, CDR2 SYDVKM. After removal of 5 bases from V and 5 bases from J, the junction contained 4 bases not matched to a gene. The CDR3 has 14 residues. The CDR3: CASSARTGNEKLFF. As DNA, the CDR3 is TGTGCCAGCAGTGCCCGGACAGGGAATGAAAAACTGTTTTTT.

The DNA of the CDR3 is TGTGCCAGCAGCTTAGCCCTTTCTCTACCGTACCAAGAGACCCAGTACTTC. Translated, it gives CASSLALSLPYQETQYF. This chain joins TRBV7-9 and TRBJ2-5, with D uncertain. This CDR3 has 17 residues. Trimming pared 0 bases from V and 0 bases from J, leaving 14 bases between. From germline, CDR1 is SEHNR and CDR2 FQNEAQ (reference sequence).

V and J are TRBV29-1 and TRBJ2-1, with a possible D match to TRBD2 (5 bases). Trimming left V 3 bases short and J 4 bases short, with 7 bases between. Germline loops: CDR1 SQVTM, CDR2 ANQGSEA. The CDR3 runs to 12 residues. The DNA for the CDR3 is TGCAGCGTTGAGGGAGATTACAATGAGCAGTTCTTC. This sequence encodes CSVEGDYNEQFF.

The chain joins TRBV6-5 to TRBJ2-2, with 7 bases identical to TRBD2. The CDR3 runs 14 residues. Germline trimming cut 2 bases from V and 5 bases from J; bases unmatched to any gene: 2. Germline lookup yields CDR1 MNHEY and CDR2 SVGAGI. CDR3 sequence reads: CASSYGGVTGELFF. CDR3 coding DNA: TGTGCCAGCAGTTACGGGGGGGTTACCGGGGAGCTGTTTTTT.

The V and J genes are TRBV6-5 and TRBJ1-5; D is unresolved. The germline V and J ends were trimmed by 5 bases and 5 bases, with 13 bases remaining between them. Germline V gene data show CDR1 as MNHEY and CDR2 as SVGAGI. The CDR3 is 14 residues long. CDR3 DNA: TGTGCCAGCAGTGAACGAGTAAGATATCAGCCCCAGCATTTT. This gives the protein CASSERVRYQPQHF.

V is TRBV25-1 and J is TRBJ2-2; possible D gene TRBD2, 6 bases. The germline CDR1 and CDR2 sequences are MGHDK and SYGVNS. Between the trimmed V and J ends, which lost 2 bases and 6 bases, there was a span of 10 bases. The CDR3 length is 14 residues. The CDR3 DNA is TGTGCCAGCAGTGAACCGGGGGACCCCGGGGAGCTGTTTTTT. As protein: CASSEPGDPGELFF.

This sequence joins TRBV9 and TRBJ2-3, with D tentatively TRBD1 (6 bases). CDR1 SGDLS and CDR2 YYNGEE come from the germline V gene. The CDR3 has 15 amino acids. V was shortened by 5 bases and J by 0 bases, with 13 bases between the two germline ends. The CDR3 is CASSASGVSTDTQYF. CDR3 nucleotide sequence: TGTGCCAGCAGTGCTTCAGGGGTTAGCACAGATACGCAGTATTTT.

V is TRBV10-3 and J is TRBJ1-1; a possible D gene is TRBD1 (6 bases). The V gene lost 5 bases and the J gene lost 2 bases, with 15 bases spanning the gap. Germline values: CDR1 ENHRY, CDR2 SYGVKD. The CDR3 totals 15 residues. CDR3 DNA sequence: TGTGCCATCAGTAAAAATACAGGGACTAACACTGAAGCTTTCTTT. Translation: CAISKNTGTNTEAFF.

The rearrangement uses TRBV11-2 and TRBJ1-1, with D hard to call. Trimming left V 4 bases short and J 7 bases short, with 4 bases between. The germline CDR1 and CDR2 sequences are SGHAT and FQNNGV. This CDR3 has 10 amino acids. The DNA of the CDR3 is TGTGCCAGCAGCTCGGGTGAAGCTTTCTTT. This codes for CASSSGEAFF.

CDR3 bases: TGTGCCAGCAGTGATGGCGGGGGAAGCACAGATACGCAGTATTTT. Residues: CASSDGGGSTDTQYF. The rearrangement links TRBV25-1 to TRBJ2-3, with 7 bases identical to TRBD2. There are 15 residues in the CDR3. Germline loops: CDR1 MGHDK, CDR2 SYGVNS. Germline trimming cut 3 bases from V and 0 bases from J; bases unmatched to any gene: 3. Full variable domain (remainder filled in from reference TRBV25-1 and TRBJ2-3): EADIYQTPRYLVIGTGKKITLECSQTMGHDKMYWYQQDPGMELHLIHYSYGVNSTEKGDLSSESTVSRIRTEHFPLTLESARPSHTSQYLCASSDGGGSTDTQYFGPGTRLTVL.

The chain carries TRBV7-2 and TRBJ2-2; TRBD2 is a possible D gene (5 bases). Trimming took off 5 bases at V and 2 bases at J, with 12 bases between the two ends. Germline loops: CDR1 SGHTA, CDR2 FQGNSA. This CDR3 region has 15 residues. CDR3 DNA: TGTGCCAGCAGCCCGAGAGCGGCCAACACCGGGGAGCTGTTTTTT. Amino acids: CASSPRAANTGELFF.

The chain links TRBV7-2 to TRBJ2-1; possible D gene TRBD2, 5 bases. V was cut by 8 bases and J by 9 bases, with 14 bases left in between. CDR3 size: 12 residues. Germline V gene lookup returns CDR1 SGHTA and CDR2 FQGNSA. The CDR3 region is CASGPFAGEQFF. CDR3 nucleotides: TGTGCCAGCGGCCCATTTGCGGGTGAGCAGTTCTTC.

The chain has TRBV11-2 and TRBJ1-3; 10 bases align to TRBD1. The ends lost 5 bases at V and 7 bases at J; junction bases unmatched: 5. The length of the CDR3 is 14 residues. CDR1 and CDR2 (germline): SGHAT, FQNNGV. The CDR3 here is CASSVGTGANTIYF. In DNA form, the CDR3 reads TGTGCCAGCAGCGTCGGGACAGGGGCCAACACCATATATTTT.

The rearrangement links TRBV9 to TRBJ2-6; either TRBD1 or TRBD2 may fit D (5 bases each). The CDR3 is 15 amino acids. V was shortened by 1 base and J by 9 bases, with 14 bases between the two germline ends. Germline loops: CDR1 SGDLS, CDR2 YYNGEE. The CDR3 bases are TGTGCCAGCAGCGTATCTTCGGGACCCGACAACGTCCTGACTTTC. Translating gives CASSVSSGPDNVLTF.

This chain uses TRBV18 with TRBJ2-4; weak D call: TRBD1 (7 bases). Trimming took 3 bases from V and 1 from J, leaving 13 bases between them. The CDR3 length is 16 residues. Looked up from germline, CDR1 is KGHSH and CDR2 is LQKENI. CDR3 sequence: CASSPPTGRAKNIQYF. The CDR3 nucleotides are TGTGCCAGCTCACCTCCGACAGGGAGGGCCAAAAACATTCAGTACTTC. The entire variable domain, with the rest obtained from reference TRBV18 and TRBJ2-4, is as follows: NAGVMQNPRHLVRRRGQEARLRCSPMKGHSHVYWYRQLPEEGLKFMVYLQKENIIDESGMPKERFSAEFPKEGPSILRIQQVVRGDSAAYFCASSPPTGRAKNIQYFGAGTRLSVL.

V is TRBV10-2 and J is TRBJ1-5; perhaps TRBD1 as D (6 bases). The V gene lost 6 bases and the J gene lost 0 bases, with 12 bases spanning the gap. The CDR3 contains 15 residues. Germline CDR1 WSHSY, CDR2 SAAADI. CDR3 DNA sequence: TGCGCCAGCAGCCCACAGGACAGTAGCAATCAGCCCCAGCATTTT. It specifies CASSPQDSSNQPQHF.

This clone was seen only once. V and J are TRBV9 and TRBJ2-1; 11 nucleotides match TRBD2. The CDR3 has 19 amino acids. The J segment lost 7 bases and the V segment lost 0 bases, leaving 15 bases of the junction unmatched. In germline, CDR1 is SGDLS, CDR2 YYNGEE. The CDR3 bases are TGTGCCAGCAGCGTAGCAAGTTGGGATAGCGGGAGGGCTGATAATGAGCAGTTCTTC. Translating gives CASSVASWDSGRADNEQFF.

J is TRBJ2-1 and V is TRBV11-2; no clear D. The ends were cut back, 1 base at V and 6 bases at J, with 7 bases in the middle. In germline, CDR1 is SGHAT, CDR2 FQNNGV. The CDR3 loop spans 13 amino acids. The CDR3 DNA sequence: TGTGCCAGCAGCTTAGGAAGCTCCAATGAGCAGTTCTTC. It codes for CASSLGSSNEQFF. Full variable domain (missing parts from reference TRBV11-2 and TRBJ2-1): EAGVAQSPRYKIIEKRQSVAFWCNPISGHATLYWYQQILGQGPKLLIQFQNNGVVDDSQLPKDRFSAERLKGVDSTLKIQPAKLEDSAVYLCASSLGSSNEQFFGPGTRLTVL.

The chain is built from TRBV7-2 and TRBJ2-1; 8 nucleotides agree with TRBD1. Germline V gives CDR1 SGHTA, CDR2 FQGNSA. The CDR3 is made up of 14 amino acids. The junction had 8 bases not matched to a gene; V was cut back by 5 bases and J by 8 bases. The CDR3 sequence is CASSPRDRYDEQFF. Here the CDR3 DNA reads TGTGCCAGCAGCCCTCGGGACAGGTACGATGAGCAGTTCTTC. The variable domain in full, completed from reference TRBV7-2 and TRBJ2-1, reads GAGVSQSPSNKVTEKGKDVELRCDPISGHTALYWYRQSLGQGLEFLIYFQGNSAPDKSGLPSDRFSAERTGGSVSTLTIQRTQQEDSAVYLCASSPRDRYDEQFFGPGTRLTVL.

The chain combines TRBV30 with TRBJ1-2; TRBD1 matches at 8 bases. CDR3 size: 14 residues. The ends lost 0 bases at V and 3 bases at J; junction bases unmatched: 3. CDR1 GTSNPN and CDR2 SVGIG come from the germline V gene (reference sequence). CDR3 sequence (DNA): TGTGCCTGGAGTGTACAGGGGGGATACTATGGCTACACCTTC. Translating it yields CAWSVQGGYYGYTF.

This clone has a handful of counts. J is TRBJ2-2 and V is TRBV2, with TRBD2 identical over 14 bases. From germline, CDR1 is SNHLY and CDR2 FYNNEI. The CDR3 sequence is 15 residues long. The V segment lost 6 bases and the J segment 7 bases; nucleotides outside the gene matches: 4. The CDR3 protein is CASSRLAGGGGELFF. The CDR3, as DNA: TGTGCCAGCAGCCGACTAGCGGGAGGGGGCGGGGAGCTGTTTTTT.

The J gene is TRBJ1-4, the V gene TRBV2, with 9 bases that match TRBD1. Germline assignment: CDR1 SNHLY and CDR2 FYNNEI. The CDR3 sequence is 13 residues long. The V segment lost 6 bases and the J segment 8 bases; nucleotides outside the gene matches: 4. The CDR3 sequence is CASRRDREEKLFF. The CDR3 region has the DNA TGTGCCAGCAGGAGGGACAGGGAAGAAAAACTGTTTTTT.

The CDR3 loop reads CASNPIGGSNTEAFF. The CDR3 DNA sequence: TGTGCCAGCAACCCTATAGGGGGTTCGAACACTGAAGCTTTCTTT. The rearrangement links TRBV28 to TRBJ1-1; tentative D call: TRBD1 (6 bases). CDR1 and CDR2 from the germline V gene are MDHEN and SYDVKM. There are 15 residues in the CDR3. V dropped 7 bases and J dropped 1 base, with 16 bases sitting between them.

The rearrangement uses TRBV7-2 and TRBJ1-2; possible D gene TRBD1, 5 bases. Per germline, CDR1 SGHTA and CDR2 FQGNSA. V shed 2 bases and J shed 8 bases, with 9 bases lying between them. The CDR3 extends over 12 amino acids. Here the CDR3 DNA reads TGTGCCAGCAGCTTACAGGGAAGAGGCTACACCTTC. This codes for CASSLQGRGYTF.

The V gene is TRBV28, the J gene TRBJ2-7; tentatively, D is TRBD2 (5 bases). V was cut by 4 bases and J by 7 bases, with 17 bases left in between. Germline CDR1 MDHEN, CDR2 SYDVKM. CDR3 size: 14 residues. The CDR3 here is CASSSDGSTGEQYF. CDR3 nucleotide sequence: TGTGCCAGCAGTTCCGATGGGTCCACGGGGGAGCAGTACTTC.